What follows describes a single T cell receptor beta chain. Its target is unknown. The entry originates in a study of cytomegalovirus exposure and HLA in healthy donors. Study context: Early released data had tens of millions of unique TCRs, all coming from HLA-typed donors.

The PCR contained 60 Vbeta and 13 Jbeta primers. The method was immunoSEQ multiplex PCR; TCRdb's version includes in-frame clones alone and lacks a portion of them. The sample yields about 120,000 clones, 80% seen once. The CDR3 is 13 residues long. The germline V gene has CDR1 SGHAT and CDR2 FQNNGV. V lost 5 bases to trimming and J lost 0 bases, with 7 bases between them. Regarding the study as a whole: Earlier analysis looked at TCR beta V segments, and most were productive about 87% or about 30% of the time.

The TCR originated in a man aged 45-65 years in good health and CMV-seronegative. Material: PBMCs. The chain joins TRBV11-2 to TRBJ1-2; D is uncertain. CDR3 DNA sequence: TGTGCCAGCAGCGCCGTAGCTAACTATGGCTACACCTTC. This sequence encodes CASSAVANYGYTF. Full variable domain (missing parts from reference TRBV11-2 and TRBJ1-2): EAGVAQSPRYKIIEKRQSVAFWCNPISGHATLYWYQQILGQGPKLLIQFQNNGVVDDSQLPKDRFSAERLKGVDSTLKIQPAKLEDSAVYLCASSAVANYGYTFGSGTRLTVV.